Following are 27 T cell receptor beta chains from one sample sequenced in a study of T cell repertoires in cytomegalovirus infection. No antigens are known for them. From the reads, TCRdb called clonotypes with MiXCR, one entry per CDR3 protein. This sample yields approximately 340,000 distinct CDR3 sequences, of which just under 30% are seen a single time; about 20% belongs to the top ten. The sample was cultured PBMCs, taken from culture after CMV antigen stimulation. All receptors derive from a human donor in good health (CMV status not recorded). Some clones in this sample may be carry-over from other donors' samples.

There are many counts of this clonotype. The chain recombines TRBV7-2 with TRBJ2-3; either TRBD1 or TRBD2 may fit D (5 bases each). V dropped 1 base and J dropped 4 bases, with 9 bases sitting between them. CDR3 length equals 14 residues. CDR1 is SGHTA, CDR2 FQGNSA, per germline. CDR3 loop: CASSLGGNPDTQYF. The CDR3 DNA reads as TGTGCCAGCAGCTTAGGGGGGAATCCAGATACGCAGTATTTT.

The J gene is TRBJ2-7, the V gene TRBV6-1, with 12 positions matching TRBD2. Germline values: CDR1 MNHNS, CDR2 SASEGT. This CDR3 contains 14 residues. The junction had 2 bases not matched to a gene; V was cut back by 6 bases and J by 2 bases. This chain's CDR3 is CASSRLAGAYEQYF. For the CDR3, the DNA is TGTGCCAGCAGCCGACTAGCGGGAGCCTACGAGCAGTACTTC.

V usage is TRBV14 and J usage is TRBJ1-2, with D uncertain. CDR3 length: 9 amino acids. The germline gives CDR1 SGHDN, CDR2 FVKESK. Trimming removed 4 bases from V and 8 bases from J, with 2 bases in between. In DNA, the CDR3 is TGTGCCAGCAGCCGGGGCTACACCTTC. This translates into CASSRGYTF.

V and J are TRBV29-1 and TRBJ1-2; unclear D gene. The CDR3 sequence is 13 residues long. Trimming left V 8 bases short and J 7 bases short, with 20 bases between. Germline V gene data show CDR1 as SQVTM and CDR2 as ANQGSEA. CDR3 sequence (DNA): TGCAGCTCCTTGAGAACTCCGCTGGGTGGCTACACCTTC. It encodes CSSLRTPLGGYTF.

This clonotype was seen more than once but under ten times. The J gene is TRBJ1-3, the V gene TRBV4-1; D remains ambiguous. The V end lost 2 bases, the J end lost 3 bases, and 11 bases lay between the germline ends. CDR3 length equals 15 residues. CDR1 is MGHRA, CDR2 YSYEKL, per germline. CDR3 sequence reads: CASSQRHGLGNTIYF. The CDR3 DNA reads TGCGCCAGCAGCCAAAGGCATGGACTTGGAAACACCATATATTTT.

This clonotype was counted ten times or more. The chain has TRBV7-8 and TRBJ1-1; D may be TRBD1 (5 bases). The CDR3 consists of 14 residues. V was shortened by 5 bases and J by 4 bases, with 14 bases between the two germline ends. Germline V gives CDR1 SGHVS, CDR2 FQNEAQ. CDR3 bases: TGTGCCAGCAGCCCCAATGGGGGAGGCACTGAAGCTTTCTTT. Encoded protein: CASSPNGGGTEAFF.

Ten or more counts support this clonotype. This chain uses TRBV7-2 with TRBJ2-7; D remains ambiguous. This CDR3 is 11 amino acids long. V was trimmed by 5 bases and J by 3 bases, leaving 5 bases between them. Germline V gives CDR1 SGHTA, CDR2 FQGNSA. In nucleotides, the CDR3 is TGTGCCAGCAGCCATTACTACGAGCAGTACTTC. It translates to CASSHYYEQYF.

The chain combines TRBV5-1 with TRBJ2-2, with D possibly matching TRBD1 (5 bases). Germline V gives CDR1 SGHRS, CDR2 YFSETQ. CDR3 length: 16 amino acids. V gave up 1 base and J gave up 1 base, with 11 bases separating them. The CDR3 DNA follows: TGCGCCAGCAGCTTGCTAGGGGCCATGAACACCGGGGAGCTGTTTTTT. This codes for CASSLLGAMNTGELFF.

This clonotype was found many times. The chain combines TRBV11-2 with TRBJ2-2; tentative D call: TRBD2 (5 bases). The V gene's germline CDR1 is SGHAT and CDR2 FQNNGV. With 1 base removed from V and 0 bases from J, the gap between germline ends came to 9 bases. CDR3 length: 16 amino acids. This CDR3 is CASSLVSGSNTGELFF. The CDR3 DNA sequence: TGTGCCAGCAGCTTAGTTTCGGGATCGAACACCGGGGAGCTGTTTTTT.

The chain couples TRBV6-1 to TRBJ2-7, with D perhaps matching TRBD1 (5 bases). Germline V lookup: CDR1 MNHNS, CDR2 SASEGT. The CDR3 totals 16 residues. V lost 2 bases, J lost 0 bases, and 14 bases lay in between. Here the CDR3 reads CASSESQGVGSYEQYF. The CDR3 nucleotides read TGTGCCAGCAGTGAAAGCCAGGGTGTTGGCTCCTACGAGCAGTACTTC.

This clonotype appeared a few times. The CDR3 nucleotides read TGTGCCTGGGGGCAGGCGGGAGCCTCTGGAAACACCATATATTTT. Encoded protein: CAWGQAGASGNTIYF. The chain has TRBV30 and TRBJ1-3; D unresolved. This CDR3 spans 15 amino acids. Trimming left V 5 bases short and J 0 bases short, with 14 bases between. In germline, CDR1 is GTSNPN, CDR2 SVGIG (reference sequence).

This clonotype was found a few times. The chain is built from TRBV28 and TRBJ2-3, with D perhaps TRBD1 or TRBD2 (6 bases each). This CDR3 region has 13 residues. V was shortened by 4 bases and J by 4 bases, with 9 bases between the two germline ends. From germline, CDR1 is MDHEN and CDR2 SYDVKM. In DNA form, the CDR3 reads TGTGCCAGCAGTTCGGGGGCCCCAGATACGCAGTATTTT. It specifies CASSSGAPDTQYF.

The chain is built from TRBV27 and TRBJ2-5, with 10 bases identical to TRBD1. V lost 6 bases and J lost 4; bases outside the gene matches: 5. Per the germline V gene, CDR1 is MNHEY and CDR2 is SMNVEV (reference sequence). This CDR3 region has 14 residues. The CDR3 coding sequence is TGTGCCAGCAGCTGGGACAGGGGTTTAGAGACCCAGTACTTC. It specifies CASSWDRGLETQYF.

The chain uses TRBV7-9 and TRBJ2-5; 10 nucleotides line up with TRBD2. V gave up 5 bases and J gave up 5 bases; unmatched junction bases: 8. This CDR3 is built from 15 residues. CDR1 is SEHNR and CDR2 is FQNEAQ in the germline V gene (reference sequence). The DNA for the CDR3 is TGTGCCAGCAGCCAGAGCGGGAGGGCCGGGGAGACCCAGTACTTC. This gives the protein CASSQSGRAGETQYF.

The chain has TRBV7-2 and TRBJ2-1, with a tentative D call TRBD1 (5 bases). V gave up 5 bases and J gave up 5 bases, with 13 bases separating them. Germline loops: CDR1 SGHTA, CDR2 FQGNSA. The CDR3 is made up of 14 amino acids. The CDR3 loop reads CASSIGHANNEQFF. The DNA for the CDR3 is TGTGCCAGCAGCATAGGACACGCCAACAATGAGCAGTTCTTC.

The sample holds a few counts of this clonotype. The CDR3 reads CASSPPTGLAATGELFF. The CDR3 DNA reads as TGTGCCAGCAGTCCCCCTACGGGACTAGCGGCCACCGGGGAGCTGTTTTTT. This chain connects TRBV6-6 to TRBJ2-2, with 11 bases aligning to TRBD2. Trimming at V came to 5 bases and at J to 4 bases, leaving 9 bases not matched to a gene. Germline V gene sequence: CDR1 MNHNY, CDR2 SVGAGI (reference sequence). The length of the CDR3 is 17 residues.

The chain has TRBV4-2 and TRBJ2-2; D is undetermined. The CDR3 has 14 amino acids. V was cut by 0 bases and J by 3 bases, with 5 bases left in between. CDR1 is LGHNA and CDR2 is YNFKEQ in the germline V gene. The CDR3 DNA reads as TGTGCCAGCAGCCAAGAGATCGACACCGGGGAGCTGTTTTTT. It yields the protein CASSQEIDTGELFF.

Only a few counts were recorded for this clonotype. J is TRBJ2-7 and V is TRBV28, with 13 bases that match TRBD2. CDR1 and CDR2 (germline): MDHEN, SYDVKM. Trimming at V came to 2 bases and at J to 2 bases, leaving 12 bases not matched to a gene. The CDR3 sequence is 19 residues long. CDR3 bases: TGTGCCAGCAGTTTAGTCGGGACTAGCGGGACAAAAAGGGCCTACGAGCAGTACTTC. This encodes CASSLVGTSGTKRAYEQYF.

This clonotype was picked up a small number of times. DNA of the CDR3: TGTGCCAGCAGCCAAGGACAGGTCCTTTCCTACGAGCAGTACTTC. It is translated as CASSQGQVLSYEQYF. V usage is TRBV3-1 and J usage is TRBJ2-7; a possible D gene is TRBD1 (6 bases). The CDR3 runs to 15 residues. Germline V gene lookup returns CDR1 LGHDT and CDR2 YNNKEL (reference sequence). V was pared by 1 base and J by 1 base, with 11 bases between.

A few counts support this clonotype. Here the CDR3 reads CASSPEANTEAFF. DNA for the CDR3: TGTGCCAGCAGCCCCGAAGCCAACACTGAAGCTTTCTTT. The chain is built from TRBV7-3 and TRBJ1-1; D call uncertain. This CDR3 contains 13 residues. V was pared by 5 bases and J by 2 bases, with 9 bases between. Looked up from germline, CDR1 is SGHTA and CDR2 is FQGTGA. Complete variable domain (other parts from reference TRBV7-3 and TRBJ1-1): GAGVSQTPSNKVTEKGKYVELRCDPISGHTALYWYRQSLGQGPEFLIYFQGTGAADDSGLPNDRFFAVRPEGSVSTLKIQRTERGDSAVYLCASSPEANTEAFFGQGTRLTVV.

CDR3 nucleotides: TGTGCCAGCAGTTACTCGGGACAGGGAGGTTACGAGCAGTACTTC. Protein sequence: CASSYSGQGGYEQYF. This rearrangement joins TRBV6-6 to TRBJ2-7; 9 positions agree with TRBD1. CDR1 MNHNY and CDR2 SVGAGI come from the germline V gene (reference sequence). The CDR3 consists of 15 residues. Germline trimming cut 0 bases from V and 4 bases from J; bases unmatched to any gene: 4.

This clonotype was detected only a few times. One end of the junction does not line up with germline, which may come from a read error. J is TRBJ1-2 and V is TRBV4-1, with no clear D. Germline V CDR1 and CDR2: MGHRA, YSYEKL. The CDR3 totals 16 residues. CDR3 sequence reads: CASSQVSDGTNYGYTF. The CDR3 DNA is TGTGCCAGCAGCCAAGTGTCAGACGGAACCAACTATGGCTACACCTTC.

This clonotype has more than one count but fewer than ten. The chain recombines TRBV10-3 with TRBJ2-7; TRBD1 matches 8 bases. The germline V gene has CDR1 ENHRY and CDR2 SYGVKD. The V segment lost 5 bases and the J segment 5 bases; nucleotides outside the gene matches: 5. The CDR3 sequence is 13 residues long. CDR3: CAISTQGAHEQYF. In DNA, the CDR3 is TGTGCCATCAGTACCCAGGGGGCCCACGAGCAGTACTTC.

The chain recombines TRBV24-1 with TRBJ2-3, with a tentative D call TRBD2 (5 bases). Per the germline V gene, CDR1 is KGHDR and CDR2 is SFDVKD. Trimming removed 9 bases at V and 2 bases at J, with 11 bases between. The CDR3 is 13 amino acids. CDR3 loop: CATVEEVTDTQYF. CDR3 DNA sequence: TGTGCCACCGTAGAGGAGGTCACAGATACGCAGTATTTT.

The chain is built from TRBV30 and TRBJ2-1, with 10 bases fitting TRBD2. V gave up 0 bases and J gave up 5 bases; unmatched junction bases: 10. Per germline, CDR1 GTSNPN and CDR2 SVGIG (reference sequence). The CDR3 totals 17 residues. CDR3 loop: CAWSVRPSGSRHNEQFF. The CDR3 region has the DNA TGTGCCTGGAGTGTACGGCCTAGCGGGAGTCGGCACAATGAGCAGTTCTTC.

The V call is TRBV19, the J call TRBJ2-1, with D perhaps matching TRBD2 (5 bases). V was pared by 0 bases and J by 13 bases, with 16 bases between. CDR1 and CDR2 from the germline V gene are LNHDA and SQIVND (reference sequence). There are 14 residues in the CDR3. CDR3 sequence reads: CASSIDQRTPGQFF. CDR3 in DNA: TGTGCCAGTAGTATAGATCAGCGGACCCCGGGTCAGTTCTTC. The full variable domain, its missing parts supplied by reference TRBV19 and TRBJ2-1, is DGGITQSPKYLFRKEGQNVTLSCEQNLNHDAMYWYRQDPGQGLRLIYYSQIVNDFQKGDIAEGYSVSREKKESFPLTVTSAQKNPTAFYLCASSIDQRTPGQFFGPGTRLTVL.

As regards this clonotype: At one boundary the junction diverges from the germline segment, which might be a read error. The chain joins TRBV6-1 to TRBJ2-3, with 8 bases lining up with TRBD2. CDR1 MNHNS and CDR2 SASEGT come from the germline V gene. This CDR3 is 15 amino acids long. The CDR3: CASREAGESADTQYF. The CDR3 DNA sequence: TGTGCCAGCAGGGAAGCGGGGGAGAGCGCAGATACGCAGTATTTT.